Sequencing of this T cell receptor beta chain was carried out in a study of radiotherapy plus CTLA-4 blockade in lung cancer. Study-wide context: Patients showed objective responses in 15% to 20% of cases, and disease control was achieved by roughly 30%. Broader study findings: An expansion of tumor-derived TCR clones occurred in blood after radiotherapy plus ipilimumab.

The study gave focal radiation plus ipilimumab CTLA-4 blockade to patients with chemo-refractory metastatic non-small-cell lung cancer. CDR3 length: 15 residues. The V and J ends lost 10 bases and 5 bases respectively, with 20 bases between them. The germline V gene encodes CDR1 MDHEN and CDR2 SYDVKM. Assay used: immunoSEQ multiplex PCR; TCRdb lists only in-frame clones, some missing. The sample lists over 80,000 clones, more than 85% seen once, with over 15% in the top ten. Concerning this clone: Its target is unknown.

V gene TRBV28 combines with J gene TRBJ2-2; the D call may be TRBD1 or TRBD2 (5 bases each). Source: peripheral blood, taken from a patient treated with radiotherapy plus ipilimumab. This receptor was identified in a human donor with non-small cell lung cancer that progressed on radiotherapy plus ipilimumab. The DNA for the CDR3 is TGTGCCACCGGGGCGGCAGGCGTATGGACCGGGGAGCTGTTTTTT. Its protein product is CATGAAGVWTGELFF.